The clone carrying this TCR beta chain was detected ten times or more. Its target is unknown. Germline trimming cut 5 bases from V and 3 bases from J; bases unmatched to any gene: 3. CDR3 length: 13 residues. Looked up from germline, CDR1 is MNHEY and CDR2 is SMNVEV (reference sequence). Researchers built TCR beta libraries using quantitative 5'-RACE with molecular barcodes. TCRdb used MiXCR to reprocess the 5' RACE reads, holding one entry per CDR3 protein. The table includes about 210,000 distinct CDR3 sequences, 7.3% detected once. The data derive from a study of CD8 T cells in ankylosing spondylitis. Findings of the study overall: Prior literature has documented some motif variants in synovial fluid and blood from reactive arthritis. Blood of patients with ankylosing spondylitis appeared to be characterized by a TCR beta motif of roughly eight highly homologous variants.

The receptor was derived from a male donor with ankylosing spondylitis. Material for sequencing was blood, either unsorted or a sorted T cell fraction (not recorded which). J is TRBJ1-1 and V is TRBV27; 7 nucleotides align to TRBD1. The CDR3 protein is CASSKQGDTEAFF. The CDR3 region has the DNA TGTGCCAGCAGTAAGCAGGGGGACACTGAAGCTTTCTTT.